This T cell receptor (beta chain) is from a study of blood T cell repertoires in COVID-19. Study-level background: Acute and convalescent COVID-19 samples came from the United States, Italy and Spain. Nucleic acid was either cDNA or gDNA, and it came from T cells, B-cell-depleted T cells, or PBMCs.

The CDR3 spans 14 residues. V was pared by 3 bases and J by 1 base, with 1 base of the junction left unmatched. The germline CDR1 and CDR2 sequences are LGHNA and YSLEER. In the source study's methods: How many nucleated cells were present was estimated from reference gene primer amplification. Clones were read by immunoSEQ multiplex PCR, and TCRdb kept only the in-frame ones, dropping some. The DNA was the basis for D and trimming; V, J and clone size are from that table. The data contain about 47,000 clones, 87% of them singletons. This rearrangement joins TRBV4-3 to TRBJ1-1; TRBD1 matches 8 bases. This clonotype was obtained from a man aged 60 to 75 with active COVID-19. Sample: peripheral blood. CDR3 loop: CASSQGQANTEAFF. In DNA, the CDR3 is TGCGCCAGCAGCCAGGGACAGGCGAACACTGAAGCTTTCTTT.